This T cell receptor (beta chain) comes out of a study of T cell responses to AZD1222 COVID-19 vaccine. Whole-study findings and limits: Clonal diversity may have been underestimated in mostly white British donors.

Details on this clone: Antigen specificity is unknown.

This table comes from immunoSEQ multiplex PCR, and its TCRdb copy is limited to in-frame clones, with some not included. The data hold about 130,000 clones, with 93% observed a single time. V gave up 1 base and J gave up 6 bases, with 3 bases separating them. CDR1 GTSNPN and CDR2 SVGIG come from the germline V gene (reference sequence). The CDR3 has 10 amino acids. Source: peripheral blood, taken on day 0 of AZD1222 vaccination. The sequence was collected from an adult in good health. The chain carries TRBV30 and TRBJ1-1; D is unclear. In DNA form, the CDR3 reads TGTGCCTGGAGTGGTTCTGAAGCTTTCTTT. Translating it yields CAWSGSEAFF.